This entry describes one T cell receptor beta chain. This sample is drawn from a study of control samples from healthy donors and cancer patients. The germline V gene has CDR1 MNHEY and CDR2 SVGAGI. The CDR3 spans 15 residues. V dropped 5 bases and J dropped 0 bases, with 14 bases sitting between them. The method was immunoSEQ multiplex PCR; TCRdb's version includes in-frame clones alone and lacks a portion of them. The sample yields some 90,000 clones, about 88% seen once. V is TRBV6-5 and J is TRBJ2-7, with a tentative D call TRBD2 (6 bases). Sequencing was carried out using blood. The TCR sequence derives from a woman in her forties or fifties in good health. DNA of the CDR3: TGTGCCAGCAGTAGGGGAGGCTCGGTCTCCTACGAGCAGTACTTC. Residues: CASSRGGSVSYEQYF.